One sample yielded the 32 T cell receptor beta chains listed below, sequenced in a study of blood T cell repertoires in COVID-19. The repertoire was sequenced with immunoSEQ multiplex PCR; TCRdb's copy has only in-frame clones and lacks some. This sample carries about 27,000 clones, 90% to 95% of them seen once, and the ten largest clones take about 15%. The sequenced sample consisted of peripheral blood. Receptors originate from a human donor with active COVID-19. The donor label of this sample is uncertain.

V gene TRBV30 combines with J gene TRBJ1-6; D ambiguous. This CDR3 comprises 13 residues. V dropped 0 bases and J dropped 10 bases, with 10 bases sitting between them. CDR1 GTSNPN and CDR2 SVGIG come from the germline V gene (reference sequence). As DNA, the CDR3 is TGTGCCTGGAGTGTACTGGCGGCGTCACCCCTCCACTTT. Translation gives CAWSVLAASPLHF.

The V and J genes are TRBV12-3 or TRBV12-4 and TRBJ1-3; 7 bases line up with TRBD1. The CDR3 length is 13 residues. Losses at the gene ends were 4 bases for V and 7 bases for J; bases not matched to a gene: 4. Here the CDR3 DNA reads TGTGCCAGCAGTTCACAGGGGCGGAACACCATATATTTT. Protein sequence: CASSSQGRNTIYF.

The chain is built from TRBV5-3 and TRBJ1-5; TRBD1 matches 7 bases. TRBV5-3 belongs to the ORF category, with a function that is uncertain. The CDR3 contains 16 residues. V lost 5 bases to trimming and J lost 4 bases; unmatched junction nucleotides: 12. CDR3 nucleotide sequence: TGTGCCAGAAGATCAACAGGGGAGAAAGGAAATCAGCCCCAGCATTTT. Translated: CARRSTGEKGNQPQHF.

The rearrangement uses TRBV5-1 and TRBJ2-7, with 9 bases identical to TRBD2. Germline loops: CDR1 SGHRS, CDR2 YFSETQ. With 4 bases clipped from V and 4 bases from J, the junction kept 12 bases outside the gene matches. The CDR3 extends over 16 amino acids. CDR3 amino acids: CASSLSSGKGYYEQYF. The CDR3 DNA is TGCGCCAGCAGCCTGTCTAGCGGGAAGGGCTATTACGAGCAGTACTTC.

The CDR3 region has the DNA TGTGCCAGCTCACCACGGCGGGAGGGGACCCAGTACTTC. Encoded protein: CASSPRREGTQYF. V and J are TRBV18 and TRBJ2-5, with 9 bases matching TRBD2. The CDR3 runs to 13 residues. The J segment lost 7 bases and the V segment lost 1 base, leaving 1 base of the junction unmatched. Looked up from germline, CDR1 is KGHSH and CDR2 is LQKENI.

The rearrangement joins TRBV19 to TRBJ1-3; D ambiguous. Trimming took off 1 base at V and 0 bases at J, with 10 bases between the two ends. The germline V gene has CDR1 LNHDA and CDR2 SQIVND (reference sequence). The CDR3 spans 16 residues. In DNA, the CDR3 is TGTGCCAGTAGTATAGGAGGCCTGATCTCTGGAAACACCATATATTTT. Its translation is CASSIGGLISGNTIYF. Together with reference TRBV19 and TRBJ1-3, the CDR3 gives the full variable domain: DGGITQSPKYLFRKEGQNVTLSCEQNLNHDAMYWYRQDPGQGLRLIYYSQIVNDFQKGDIAEGYSVSREKKESFPLTVTSAQKNPTAFYLCASSIGGLISGNTIYFGEGSWLTVV.

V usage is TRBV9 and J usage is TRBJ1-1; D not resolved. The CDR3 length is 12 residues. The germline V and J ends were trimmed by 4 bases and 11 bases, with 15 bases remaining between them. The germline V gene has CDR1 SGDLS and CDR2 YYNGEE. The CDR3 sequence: CASSPSNGMAFF. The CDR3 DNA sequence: TGTGCCAGCAGCCCCTCTAATGGTATGGCTTTCTTT. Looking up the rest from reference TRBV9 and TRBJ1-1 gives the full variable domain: DSGVTQTPKHLITATGQRVTLRCSPRSGDLSVYWYQQSLDQGLQFLIQYYNGEERAKGNILERFSAQQFPDLHSELNLSSLELGDSALYFCASSPSNGMAFFGQGTRLTVV.

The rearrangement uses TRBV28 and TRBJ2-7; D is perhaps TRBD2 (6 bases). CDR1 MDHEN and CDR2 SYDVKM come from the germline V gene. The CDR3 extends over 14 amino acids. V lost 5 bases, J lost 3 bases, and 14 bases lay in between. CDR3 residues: CASSALGGDYEQYF. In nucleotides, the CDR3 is TGTGCCAGCAGTGCGCTAGGCGGGGACTACGAGCAGTACTTC.

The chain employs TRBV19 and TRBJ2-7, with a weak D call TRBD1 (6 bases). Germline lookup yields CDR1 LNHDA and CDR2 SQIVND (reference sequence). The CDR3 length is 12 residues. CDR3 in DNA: TGTGCGACTGGGACACCCTCCTACGAGCAGTACTTC. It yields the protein CATGTPSYEQYF. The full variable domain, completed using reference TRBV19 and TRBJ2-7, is DGGITQSPKYLFRKEGQNVTLSCEQNLNHDAMYWYRQDPGQGLRLIYYSQIVNDFQKGDIAEGYSVSREKKESFPLTVTSAQKNPTAFYLCATGTPSYEQYFGPGTRLTVT.

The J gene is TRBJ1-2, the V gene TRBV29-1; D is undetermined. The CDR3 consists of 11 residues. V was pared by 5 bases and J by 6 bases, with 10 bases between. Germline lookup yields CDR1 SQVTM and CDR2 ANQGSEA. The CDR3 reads CSVFFLDGYTF. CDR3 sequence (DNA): TGCAGCGTTTTCTTTTTAGATGGCTACACCTTC.

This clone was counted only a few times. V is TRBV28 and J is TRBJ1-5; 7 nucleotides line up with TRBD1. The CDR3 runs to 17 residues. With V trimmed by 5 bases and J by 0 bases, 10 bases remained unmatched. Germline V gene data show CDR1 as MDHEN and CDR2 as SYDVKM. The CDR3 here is CASSDWTGFYSNQPQHF. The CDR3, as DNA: TGTGCCAGCAGTGATTGGACAGGTTTTTATAGCAATCAGCCCCAGCATTTT.

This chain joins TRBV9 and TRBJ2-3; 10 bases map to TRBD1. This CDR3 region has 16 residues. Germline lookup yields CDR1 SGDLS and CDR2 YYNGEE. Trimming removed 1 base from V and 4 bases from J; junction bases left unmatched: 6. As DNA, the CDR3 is TGTGCCAGCAGCGTACGACAGGGGGCCCTCGCAGATACGCAGTATTTT. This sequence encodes CASSVRQGALADTQYF.

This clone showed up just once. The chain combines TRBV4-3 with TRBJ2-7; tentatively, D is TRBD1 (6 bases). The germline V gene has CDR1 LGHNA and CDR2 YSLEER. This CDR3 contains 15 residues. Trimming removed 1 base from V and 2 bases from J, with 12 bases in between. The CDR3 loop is CASSQGGHYPYEQYF. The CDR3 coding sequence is TGCGCCAGCAGCCAAGGGGGACACTACCCCTACGAGCAGTACTTC.

The CDR3 DNA follows: TGTGCCAGCAGCACCGGGACTAGCGGGGGGCAGGGGGCCGGGGAGCTGTTTTTT. Its protein is CASSTGTSGGQGAGELFF. This rearrangement joins TRBV5-4 to TRBJ2-2; 15 positions agree with TRBD2. This CDR3 region has 18 residues. The junction had 10 bases not matched to a gene; V was cut back by 4 bases and J by 6 bases. CDR1 is SGHNT, CDR2 YYREEE, per germline (reference sequence).

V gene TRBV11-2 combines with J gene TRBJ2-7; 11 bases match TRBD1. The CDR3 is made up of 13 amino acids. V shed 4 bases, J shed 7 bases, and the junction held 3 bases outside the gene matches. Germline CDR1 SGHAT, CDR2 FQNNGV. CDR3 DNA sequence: TGTGCCAGCAGCTGGGGACAGGGGGTAGAGCAGTACTTC. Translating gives CASSWGQGVEQYF.

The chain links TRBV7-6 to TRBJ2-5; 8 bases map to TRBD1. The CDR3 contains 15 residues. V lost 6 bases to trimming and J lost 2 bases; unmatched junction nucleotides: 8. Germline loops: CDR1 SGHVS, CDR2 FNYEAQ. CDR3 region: CASSRGQGQQETQYF. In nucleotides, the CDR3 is TGTGCCAGCAGTAGAGGACAGGGCCAACAAGAGACCCAGTACTTC.

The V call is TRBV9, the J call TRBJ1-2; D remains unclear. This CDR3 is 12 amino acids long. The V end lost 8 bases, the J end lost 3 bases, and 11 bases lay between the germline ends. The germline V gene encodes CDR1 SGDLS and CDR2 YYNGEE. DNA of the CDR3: TGTGCCAGGACTAAAGGTGACTATGGCTACACCTTC. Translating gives CARTKGDYGYTF.

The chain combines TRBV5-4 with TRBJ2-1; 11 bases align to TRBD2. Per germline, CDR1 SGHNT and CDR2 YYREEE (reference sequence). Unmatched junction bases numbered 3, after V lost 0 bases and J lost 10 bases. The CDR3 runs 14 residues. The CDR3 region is CASSLDLAGGEQFF. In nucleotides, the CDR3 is TGTGCCAGCAGCTTGGATCTAGCGGGAGGCGAGCAGTTCTTC.

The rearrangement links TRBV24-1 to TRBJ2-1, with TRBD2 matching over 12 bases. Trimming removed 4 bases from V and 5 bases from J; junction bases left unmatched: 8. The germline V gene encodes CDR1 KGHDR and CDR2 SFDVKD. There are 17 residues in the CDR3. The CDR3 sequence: CATSERTSGIPNNEQFF. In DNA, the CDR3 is TGTGCCACCAGTGAACGGACTAGCGGGATACCCAACAATGAGCAGTTCTTC.

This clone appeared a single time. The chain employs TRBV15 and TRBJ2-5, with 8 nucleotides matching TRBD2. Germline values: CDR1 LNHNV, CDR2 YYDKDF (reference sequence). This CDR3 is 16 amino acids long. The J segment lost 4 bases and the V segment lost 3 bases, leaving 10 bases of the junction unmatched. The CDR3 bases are TGTGCCACCAGCAGTCCCAGAGCTAGCGGGTCAGAGACCCAGTACTTC. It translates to CATSSPRASGSETQYF.

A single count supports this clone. CDR3 in DNA: TGTGCCAGCAGCCCACAAGCCACAGGGTTCCACGAGCAGTACTTC. Protein: CASSPQATGFHEQYF. This rearrangement joins TRBV14 to TRBJ2-7; a weak D match, TRBD1 (6 bases). Germline V CDR1 and CDR2: SGHDN, FVKESK. Trimming left V 4 bases short and J 5 bases short, with 18 bases between. The CDR3 is 15 amino acids.

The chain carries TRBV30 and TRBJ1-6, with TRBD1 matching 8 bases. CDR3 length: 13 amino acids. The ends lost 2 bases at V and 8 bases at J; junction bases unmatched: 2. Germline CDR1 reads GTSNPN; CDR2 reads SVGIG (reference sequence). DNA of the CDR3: TGTGCCTGGAGTCTGACAGGGGATTCACCCCTCCACTTT. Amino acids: CAWSLTGDSPLHF.

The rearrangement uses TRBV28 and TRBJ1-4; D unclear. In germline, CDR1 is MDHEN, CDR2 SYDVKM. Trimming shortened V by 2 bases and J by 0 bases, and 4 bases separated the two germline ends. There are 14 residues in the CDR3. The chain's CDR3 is CASSLTTTNEKLFF. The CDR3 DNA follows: TGTGCCAGCAGTTTAACAACAACTAATGAAAAACTGTTTTTT.

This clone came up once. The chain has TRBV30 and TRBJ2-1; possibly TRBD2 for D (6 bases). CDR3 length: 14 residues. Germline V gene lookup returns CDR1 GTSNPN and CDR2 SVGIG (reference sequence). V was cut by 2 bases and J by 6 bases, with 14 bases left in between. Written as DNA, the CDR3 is TGTGCCTGGAGTAAAGGAGGGGTGGGCAATGAGCAGTTCTTC. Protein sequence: CAWSKGGVGNEQFF. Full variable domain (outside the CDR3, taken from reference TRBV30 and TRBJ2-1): SQTIHQWPATLVQPVGSPLSLECTVEGTSNPNLYWYRQAAGRGLQLLFYSVGIGQISSEVPQNLSASRPQDRQFILSSKKLLLSDSGFYLCAWSKGGVGNEQFFGPGTRLTVL.

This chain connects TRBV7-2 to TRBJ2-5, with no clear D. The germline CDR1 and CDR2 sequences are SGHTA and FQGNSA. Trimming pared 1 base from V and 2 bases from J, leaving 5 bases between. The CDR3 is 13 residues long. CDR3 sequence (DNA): TGTGCCAGCAGCTTAGTACAGCAAGAGACCCAGTACTTC. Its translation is CASSLVQQETQYF.

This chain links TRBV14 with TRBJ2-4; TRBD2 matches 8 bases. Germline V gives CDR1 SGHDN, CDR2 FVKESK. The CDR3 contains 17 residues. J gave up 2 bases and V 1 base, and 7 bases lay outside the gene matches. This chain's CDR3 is CASSQGPIAGTKNIQYF. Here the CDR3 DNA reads TGTGCCAGCAGCCAAGGCCCGATAGCGGGAACCAAAAACATTCAGTACTTC.

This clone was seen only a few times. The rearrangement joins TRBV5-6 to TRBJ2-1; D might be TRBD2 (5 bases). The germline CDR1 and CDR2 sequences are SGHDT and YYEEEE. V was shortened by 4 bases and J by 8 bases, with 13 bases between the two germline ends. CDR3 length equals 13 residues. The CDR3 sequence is CASSPGGVDEQFF. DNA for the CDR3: TGTGCCAGCAGCCCCGGAGGCGTGGATGAGCAGTTCTTC.

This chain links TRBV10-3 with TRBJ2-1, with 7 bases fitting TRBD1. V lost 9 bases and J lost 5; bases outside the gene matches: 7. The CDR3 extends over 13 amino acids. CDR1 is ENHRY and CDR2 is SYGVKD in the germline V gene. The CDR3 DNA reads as TGTGCCATTCGTACAGGGGCGGACAATGAGCAGTTCTTC. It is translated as CAIRTGADNEQFF.

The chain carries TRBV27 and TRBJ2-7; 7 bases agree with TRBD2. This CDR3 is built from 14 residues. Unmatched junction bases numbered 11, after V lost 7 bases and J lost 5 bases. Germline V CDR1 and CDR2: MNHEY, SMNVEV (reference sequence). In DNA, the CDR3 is TGTGCCAGCACCCTTGGTGCGGGAGTCGACGAGCAGTACTTC. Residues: CASTLGAGVDEQYF.

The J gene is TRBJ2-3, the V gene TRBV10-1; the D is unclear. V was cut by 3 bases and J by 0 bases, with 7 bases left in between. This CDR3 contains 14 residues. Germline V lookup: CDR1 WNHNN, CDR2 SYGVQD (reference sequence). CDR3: CASSDPFSTDTQYF. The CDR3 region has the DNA TGCGCCAGCAGTGACCCCTTTAGCACAGATACGCAGTATTTT.

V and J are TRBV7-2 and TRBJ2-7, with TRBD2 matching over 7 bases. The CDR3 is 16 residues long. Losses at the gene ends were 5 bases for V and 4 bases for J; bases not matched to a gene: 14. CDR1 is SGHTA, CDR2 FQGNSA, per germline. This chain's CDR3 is CASSPSLGTTLYEQYF. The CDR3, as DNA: TGTGCCAGCAGCCCCAGCCTTGGGACTACCTTATACGAGCAGTACTTC.

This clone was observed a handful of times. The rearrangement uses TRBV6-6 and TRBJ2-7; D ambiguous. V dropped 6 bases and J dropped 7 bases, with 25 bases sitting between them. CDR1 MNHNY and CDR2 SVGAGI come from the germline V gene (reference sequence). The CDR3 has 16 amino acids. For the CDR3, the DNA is TGTGCCAGCAGCGCCATTTCGCAGAAAAATACGTGGGAGCAGTACTTC. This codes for CASSAISQKNTWEQYF.